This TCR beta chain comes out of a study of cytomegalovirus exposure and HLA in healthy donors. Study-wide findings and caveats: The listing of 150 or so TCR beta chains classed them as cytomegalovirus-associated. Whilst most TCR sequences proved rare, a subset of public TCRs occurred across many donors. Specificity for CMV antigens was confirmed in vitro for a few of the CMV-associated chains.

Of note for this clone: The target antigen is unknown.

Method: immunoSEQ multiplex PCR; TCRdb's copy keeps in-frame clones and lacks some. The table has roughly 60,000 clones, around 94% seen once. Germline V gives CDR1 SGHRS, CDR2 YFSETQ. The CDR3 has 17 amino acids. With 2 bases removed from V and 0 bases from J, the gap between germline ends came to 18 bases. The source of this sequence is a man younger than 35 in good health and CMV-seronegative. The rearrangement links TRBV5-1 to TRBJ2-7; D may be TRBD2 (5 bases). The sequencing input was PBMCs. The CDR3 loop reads CASSFLTHARDSYEQYF. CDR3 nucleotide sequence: TGCGCCAGCAGCTTCCTAACCCACGCCCGGGACTCCTACGAGCAGTACTTC.